Listed below are T cell receptor beta chains from one sample, sequenced in a study of blood T cell repertoires in COVID-19. The protocol was immunoSEQ multiplex PCR, while the TCRdb copy is restricted to in-frame clones and leaves out a portion. The table includes a few hundred thousand clones, 80% to 90% detected once. The sample consisted of PBMCs or T cells enriched from blood (not recorded which). The receptors shown here come from a woman between 50 and 59 years old who had recovered from COVID-19. The CDR3 runs from the conserved cysteine through the conserved F or W. The order of the fields is D gene, clone size, V gene, J gene, CDR3 DNA, CDR3 protein. D genes are given only for firm matches. Clone size is not always given. Where it is, it says once, few, many or a class for expanded clones.

D gene: NA; clone size: NA; V gene: TRBV27; J gene: TRBJ2-5; CDR3 DNA: TGTGCCAGCAGTCTTACCCATGGGGGCGGAGAGACCCAGTACTTC; CDR3 protein: CASSLTHGGGETQYF
D gene: TRBD2; clone size: NA; V gene: TRBV5-1; J gene: TRBJ2-5; CDR3 DNA: TGCGCCAGCAGCTTGGGTTGGACTAGCGGGAAGGAGACCCAGTACTTC; CDR3 protein: CASSLGWTSGKETQYF
D gene: TRBD2; clone size: NA; V gene: TRBV28; J gene: TRBJ2-7; CDR3 DNA: TGTGCCAGCAGTTTTCAACTAGCGGATTCCTCCTACGAGCAGTACTTC; CDR3 protein: CASSFQLADSSYEQYF
D gene: NA; clone size: NA; V gene: TRBV27; J gene: TRBJ2-7; CDR3 DNA: TGTGCCAGCAGTCGTCGGACAGCCTACGAGCAGTACTTC; CDR3 protein: CASSRRTAYEQYF
D gene: NA; clone size: few; V gene: TRBV21-1; J gene: TRBJ2-1; CDR3 DNA: TGTGCCAGCAGCGAACGGACTAGCGGGAGGGTGTACAATGAGCAGTTCTTC; CDR3 protein: CASSERTSGRVYNEQFF
D gene: NA; clone size: NA; V gene: TRBV24-1; J gene: TRBJ1-4; CDR3 DNA: TGTGCCACCAGTGACCCGCCGTCCGGGACTTCTAATGAAAAACTGTTTTTT; CDR3 protein: CATSDPPSGTSNEKLFF
D gene: TRBD2; clone size: NA; V gene: TRBV24-1; J gene: TRBJ2-3; CDR3 DNA: TGTGCCACCAGTAGCGGGAGGGACGCAGATACGCAGTATTTT; CDR3 protein: CATSSGRDADTQYF
D gene: NA; clone size: NA; V gene: TRBV29-1; J gene: TRBJ1-2; CDR3 DNA: TGCAGCGTTGTGTCCCCTGAGGACAGAAATGGCTACACCTTC; CDR3 protein: CSVVSPEDRNGYTF
D gene: TRBD1; clone size: once; V gene: TRBV6-5; J gene: TRBJ1-1; CDR3 DNA: TGTGCCAGCAGTCGACAGGGTTCAGGCACTGAAGCTTTCTTT; CDR3 protein: CASSRQGSGTEAFF
D gene: NA; clone size: NA; V gene: TRBV5-1; J gene: TRBJ2-3; CDR3 DNA: TGCGCCAGCAGCTTGGGACTAGGAGAAACAGATACGCAGTATTTT; CDR3 protein: CASSLGLGETDTQYF
D gene: TRBD2; clone size: once; V gene: TRBV19; J gene: TRBJ2-3; CDR3 DNA: TGTGCCACCGCATTTAGCGGGAGCACAGATACGCAGTATTTT; CDR3 protein: CATAFSGSTDTQYF
D gene: TRBD2; clone size: NA; V gene: TRBV28; J gene: TRBJ2-7; CDR3 DNA: TGTGCCAGCAGCACACTAGCGGGAGGCTTCTACGAGCAGTACTTC; CDR3 protein: CASSTLAGGFYEQYF
D gene: TRBD1; clone size: once; V gene: TRBV6-1; J gene: TRBJ2-2; CDR3 DNA: TGTGCCAGCAGTGAATGGAGGGACAGGGGAGTGACCGGGGAGCTGTTTTTT; CDR3 protein: CASSEWRDRGVTGELFF
D gene: NA; clone size: NA; V gene: TRBV4-1; J gene: TRBJ2-3; CDR3 DNA: TGCGCCAGCAGCCGGATTGCAGGACTTTCCGGTTTAGATACGCAGTATTTT; CDR3 protein: CASSRIAGLSGLDTQYF
D gene: NA; clone size: NA; V gene: TRBV10-2; J gene: TRBJ2-7; CDR3 DNA: TGCGCCAGCAGTGAGGGTCTCGCGGGGAATACCTACGAGCAGTACTTC; CDR3 protein: CASSEGLAGNTYEQYF
D gene: TRBD2; clone size: NA; V gene: TRBV3-1/TRBV3-2; J gene: TRBJ2-1; CDR3 DNA: TGTGCCAGCAGCCAAGATGGGGGACTAGCGGCGAGTGAGCAGTTCTTC; CDR3 protein: CASSQDGGLAASEQFF
D gene: TRBD2; clone size: NA; V gene: TRBV28; J gene: TRBJ2-7; CDR3 DNA: TGTGCCAGCAGTTCCGGGAAACTAGCGGGAGGTGCCGAGCAGTACTTC; CDR3 protein: CASSSGKLAGGAEQYF
D gene: NA; clone size: few; V gene: TRBV11-3; J gene: TRBJ2-5; CDR3 DNA: TGTGCCAGCAGCTTATCCTTGCAAGAGACCCAGTACTTC; CDR3 protein: CASSLSLQETQYF
D gene: TRBD2; clone size: NA; V gene: TRBV7-2; J gene: TRBJ2-7; CDR3 DNA: TGTGCCAGCAGCTTGCGTAGCGGGAGCAACGAGCAGTACTTC; CDR3 protein: CASSLRSGSNEQYF
D gene: TRBD1; clone size: NA; V gene: TRBV2; J gene: TRBJ2-5; CDR3 DNA: TGTGCCAGCAGTGAAGGACAGGGCTCCCAAGAGACCCAGTACTTC; CDR3 protein: CASSEGQGSQETQYF
D gene: TRBD1; clone size: NA; V gene: TRBV14; J gene: TRBJ1-2; CDR3 DNA: TGTGCCAGCAGCCAAGGACAGGGGGCTTACTATGGCTACACCTTC; CDR3 protein: CASSQGQGAYYGYTF
D gene: TRBD2; clone size: NA; V gene: TRBV4-1; J gene: TRBJ2-1; CDR3 DNA: TGCGCCAGCAGCCCCGGACTAGCGGATGAGCAGTTCTTC; CDR3 protein: CASSPGLADEQFF
D gene: TRBD2; clone size: NA; V gene: TRBV14; J gene: TRBJ2-7; CDR3 DNA: TGTGCCAGCAGCCACCCGACTAGCGGGAGGTACGAGCAGTACTTC; CDR3 protein: CASSHPTSGRYEQYF
D gene: TRBD2; clone size: NA; V gene: TRBV9; J gene: TRBJ2-7; CDR3 DNA: TGTGCCAGCAGCGCGACGTGGGTAGCGGGAGACCTTAACTTC; CDR3 protein: CASSATWVAGDLNF
D gene: TRBD2; clone size: NA; V gene: TRBV27; J gene: TRBJ2-1; CDR3 DNA: TGTGCCAGCAGGAACCTAGCGGGAGGGTGGGGGAATGAGCAGTTCTTC; CDR3 protein: CASRNLAGGWGNEQFF
D gene: NA; clone size: NA; V gene: TRBV21-1; J gene: TRBJ2-7; CDR3 DNA: TGTGCCAGCAGCAGAGGAAACTCTAGATTTTGGGAGCAGTACTTC; CDR3 protein: CASSRGNSRFWEQYF
D gene: TRBD2; clone size: NA; V gene: TRBV5-1; J gene: TRBJ2-5; CDR3 DNA: TGCGCCAGCAGCCATGTAGACAGCGGGAGTTCCCGTAGACAAGAGACCCAGTACTTC; CDR3 protein: CASSHVDSGSSRRQETQYF
D gene: TRBD1; clone size: NA; V gene: TRBV10-1; J gene: TRBJ2-5; CDR3 DNA: TGCGCCAGCAGGCCCGGGACAGGGCTTCAAGAGACCCAGTACTTC; CDR3 protein: CASRPGTGLQETQYF
D gene: NA; clone size: NA; V gene: TRBV9; J gene: TRBJ1-2; CDR3 DNA: TGTGCCAGCAGCGTAGTCCAGGGGCATGGCTACACCTTC; CDR3 protein: CASSVVQGHGYTF
D gene: TRBD1; clone size: NA; V gene: TRBV27; J gene: TRBJ1-1; CDR3 DNA: TGTGCCAGCAGTTTATCCAGGGGGATTGAAGCTTTCTTT; CDR3 protein: CASSLSRGIEAFF
D gene: TRBD1; clone size: NA; V gene: TRBV7-9; J gene: TRBJ2-5; CDR3 DNA: TGTGCCAGCAAATCGACAGGGATGGAGACCCAGTACTTC; CDR3 protein: CASKSTGMETQYF
D gene: TRBD2; clone size: NA; V gene: TRBV7-3; J gene: TRBJ2-7; CDR3 DNA: TGTGCCAGCAGCTTAGTAGCGGGGTACGAGCAGTACTTC; CDR3 protein: CASSLVAGYEQYF
D gene: NA; clone size: NA; V gene: TRBV7-2; J gene: TRBJ2-3; CDR3 DNA: TGTGCCAGCAGCTTAGCTAGCGTGAGCACAGATACGCAGTATTTT; CDR3 protein: CASSLASVSTDTQYF
D gene: TRBD2; clone size: once; V gene: TRBV5-1; J gene: TRBJ2-1; CDR3 DNA: TGCGCCAGCAGCCCAATCCGACTAGCGGGAGGCGATGAGCAGTTCTTC; CDR3 protein: CASSPIRLAGGDEQFF
D gene: NA; clone size: NA; V gene: TRBV2; J gene: TRBJ2-1; CDR3 DNA: TGTGCCAGCAGTGAAAGTCGGAGCTCCTACAATGAGCAGTTCTTC; CDR3 protein: CASSESRSSYNEQFF
D gene: NA; clone size: NA; V gene: TRBV19; J gene: TRBJ1-6; CDR3 DNA: TGTGCCAGTAGTATAGATGCCTACCAGGGGTCACCCCTCCACTTT; CDR3 protein: CASSIDAYQGSPLHF
D gene: TRBD1; clone size: NA; V gene: TRBV6-5; J gene: TRBJ1-2; CDR3 DNA: TGTGCCAGCAGAGCCCTCGGGACAGGGGCGGGAGGCTACACCTTC; CDR3 protein: CASRALGTGAGGYTF
D gene: TRBD2; clone size: NA; V gene: TRBV6-1; J gene: TRBJ2-7; CDR3 DNA: TGTGCCAGCAGTGACGGGGGGGGACTAGCGGGCCGAACCTACGAGCAGTACTTC; CDR3 protein: CASSDGGGLAGRTYEQYF
D gene: NA; clone size: NA; V gene: TRBV4-2; J gene: TRBJ2-7; CDR3 DNA: TGTGCCAGCAGCCAAGATGAGGGGGGAGGGGCCTACGAGCAGTACTTC; CDR3 protein: CASSQDEGGGAYEQYF
D gene: NA; clone size: NA; V gene: TRBV21-1; J gene: TRBJ2-5; CDR3 DNA: TGTGCCAGCAGCATCCGCGGGAAGGATCCAGAGACCCAGTACTTC; CDR3 protein: CASSIRGKDPETQYF